This T cell receptor beta chain is drawn from a study of CD8+CD57+ T cells in acquired aplastic anemia. Whole-study context: The mean DNA yield obtained from sorted CD4+ and CD8+ cells came to about 3.2 ug. Study-wide findings and caveats: Shared by patients and controls, 25 to 35 CD8+ CDR3s were abundant in patients.

Notes on this clonotype: The antigen is unknown.

Both TCR beta VDJ combination and CDR3 sequence profiling were carried out. Genomic DNA was the template for this profiling. TCRdb reanalysed the reads using MiXCR and keeps one entry per CDR3 protein. The data show approximately 160,000 distinct CDR3 sequences, around 43% seen once. Patients included in sequencing had previously demonstrated CD8+CD57+ cell expansion by flow cytometry. Each patient gave a blood sample that was collected before any therapy had been received. Unmatched junction bases numbered 6, after V lost 5 bases and J lost 8 bases. Germline lookup yields CDR1 SGHTA and CDR2 FQGNSA. The CDR3 has 13 amino acids.

This receptor was identified in a human donor with aplastic anemia. Sequences were obtained from sorted CD4+, CD8+, or CD8+CD57+ T cells (not recorded which) from PBMCs. This rearrangement joins TRBV7-2 to TRBJ2-5; 9 bases agree with TRBD2. The chain's CDR3 is CASSPGTSKTQYF. CDR3 DNA: TGTGCCAGCAGCCCGGGGACTAGCAAAACCCAGTACTTC.